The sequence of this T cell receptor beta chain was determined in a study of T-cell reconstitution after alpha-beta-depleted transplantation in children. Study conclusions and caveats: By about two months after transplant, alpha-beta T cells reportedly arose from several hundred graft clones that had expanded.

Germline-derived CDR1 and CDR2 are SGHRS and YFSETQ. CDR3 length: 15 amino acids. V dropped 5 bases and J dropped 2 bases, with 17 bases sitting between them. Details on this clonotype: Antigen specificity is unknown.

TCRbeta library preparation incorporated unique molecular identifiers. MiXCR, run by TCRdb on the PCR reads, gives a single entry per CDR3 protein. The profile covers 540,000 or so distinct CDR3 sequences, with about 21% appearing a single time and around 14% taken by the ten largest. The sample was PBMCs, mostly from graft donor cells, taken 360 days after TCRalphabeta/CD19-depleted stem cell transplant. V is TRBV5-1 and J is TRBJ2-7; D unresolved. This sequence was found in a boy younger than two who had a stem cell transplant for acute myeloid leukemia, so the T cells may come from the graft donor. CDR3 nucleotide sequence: TGCGCCAGCAGACGAAGGTCAGAGGATACCTACGAGCAGTACTTC. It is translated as CASRRRSEDTYEQYF. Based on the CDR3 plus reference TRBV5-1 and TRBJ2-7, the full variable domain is KAGVTQTPRYLIKTRGQQVTLSCSPISGHRSVSWYQQTPGQGLQFLFEYFSETQRNKGNFPGRFSGRQFSNSRSEMNVSTLELGDSALYLCASRRRSEDTYEQYFGPGTRLTVT.